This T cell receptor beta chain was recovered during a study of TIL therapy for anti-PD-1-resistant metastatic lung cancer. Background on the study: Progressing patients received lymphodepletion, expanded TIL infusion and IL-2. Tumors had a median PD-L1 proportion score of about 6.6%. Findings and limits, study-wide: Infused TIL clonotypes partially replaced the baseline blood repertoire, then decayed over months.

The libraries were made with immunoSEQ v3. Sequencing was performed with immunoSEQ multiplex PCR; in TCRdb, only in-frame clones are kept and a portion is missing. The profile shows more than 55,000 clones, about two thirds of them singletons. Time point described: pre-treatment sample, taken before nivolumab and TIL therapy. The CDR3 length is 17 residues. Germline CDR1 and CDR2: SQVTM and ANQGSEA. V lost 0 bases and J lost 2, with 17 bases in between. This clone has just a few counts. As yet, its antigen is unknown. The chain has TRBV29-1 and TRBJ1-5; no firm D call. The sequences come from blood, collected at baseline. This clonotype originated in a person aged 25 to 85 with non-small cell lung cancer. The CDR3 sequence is CSVEDLRSEAGNQPQHF. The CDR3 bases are TGCAGCGTTGAAGATCTGAGGTCGGAGGCAGGCAATCAGCCCCAGCATTTT.